The next 11 T cell receptor beta chains were all read from a single sample in a study of Graves' ophthalmopathy and Graves' hyperthyroidism. Scientists amplified the TCR beta CDR3 regions from RNA transcripts. Investigators did first-round RT-PCR with HTBI primers, then second-round multiplex PCR. TCRdb re-analysed the multiplex PCR reads in MiXCR, keeping a single row per CDR3 protein. Of about 180,000 distinct CDR3 sequences in the sample, around two fifths were seen once. The sample taken for sequencing was peripheral blood. The receptors stem from a woman between 40 and 50 years old with Graves' ophthalmopathy.

This clonotype was recorded at least ten times. The rearrangement joins TRBV20-1 to TRBJ1-6; 7 bases match TRBD1. The CDR3 contains 14 residues. The V and J ends lost 4 bases and 5 bases, in that order; junction bases with no gene match: 5. CDR1 and CDR2 (germline): DFQATT, SNEGSKA (reference sequence). CDR3 nucleotides: TGCAGTGCTACCCTGACAGGGAATAATTCACCCCTCCACTTT. It specifies CSATLTGNNSPLHF.

Here the CDR3 reads CASKMHSGRNPYEQYF. DNA of the CDR3: TGTGCCAGCAAAATGCATAGCGGGAGGAACCCCTACGAGCAGTACTTC. The chain is built from TRBV6-2 or TRBV6-3 and TRBJ2-7; 10 bases line up with TRBD2. The CDR3 consists of 16 residues. The germline gives CDR1 MNHEY, CDR2 SVGEGT. V shed 7 bases, J shed 2 bases, and the junction held 11 bases outside the gene matches.

The rearrangement links TRBV6-1 to TRBJ1-1, with D possibly TRBD1 on 6 matching bases. The V end lost 1 base, the J end lost 8 bases, and 11 bases lay between the germline ends. The CDR3 contains 13 residues. CDR1 is MNHNS and CDR2 is SASEGT in the germline V gene. CDR3 coding DNA: TGTGCCAGCAGTGAAGGAGGGGGAGTAGAAGCTTTCTTT. Translating gives CASSEGGGVEAFF.

This clonotype was seen at least ten times. The chain joins TRBV30 to TRBJ2-7; 9 bases line up with TRBD1. The CDR3 has 12 residues. The germline CDR1 and CDR2 sequences are GTSNPN and SVGIG (reference sequence). V lost 2 bases to trimming and J lost 7 bases; unmatched junction nucleotides: 3. For the CDR3, the DNA is TGTGCCTGGAGTAGGACAGGGGATGAGCAGTACTTC. It is translated as CAWSRTGDEQYF.

This clonotype was observed once. The V and J genes are TRBV6-2 or TRBV6-3 and TRBJ2-5; possible D gene TRBD2, 6 bases. CDR3 size: 15 residues. Germline lookup yields CDR1 MNHEY and CDR2 SVGEGT. Trimming cost V 4 bases and J 2 bases, with 14 bases left between them. The CDR3 protein is CASSLSAGHQETQYF. The DNA of the CDR3 is TGTGCCAGCAGTTTATCGGCGGGGCATCAAGAGACCCAGTACTTC.

This clonotype was observed many times. This chain uses TRBV27 with TRBJ1-6; D is uncertain. Germline CDR1 is MNHEY and CDR2 is SMNVEV (reference sequence). V was clipped by 5 bases and J by 6 bases, with 11 bases between them. CDR3 length: 14 amino acids. This chain's CDR3 is CASSKREGNSPLHF. The CDR3 coding sequence is TGTGCCAGCAGTAAACGTGAGGGTAATTCACCCCTCCACTTT.

CDR3 loop: CASSKALSTDPPLHF. The DNA of the CDR3 is TGTGCCAGCAGCAAAGCACTTTCCACGGATCCACCCCTCCACTTT. The rearrangement joins TRBV7-2 to TRBJ1-6; no reliable D call. This CDR3 has 15 residues. Germline CDR1 reads SGHTA; CDR2 reads FQGNSA. V shed 5 bases and J shed 11 bases, with 19 bases lying between them.

This clonotype has ten or more counts. V gene TRBV10-3 combines with J gene TRBJ2-7; D is possibly TRBD2 (6 bases). CDR3 length: 13 amino acids. V gave up 1 base and J gave up 3 bases, with 7 bases separating them. Germline CDR1 reads ENHRY; CDR2 reads SYGVKD. The CDR3 coding sequence is TGTGCCATCAGTGAGTTCGGGGGCTACGAGCAGTACTTC. Its translation is CAISEFGGYEQYF.

In its sample, this clonotype was seen many times. The rearrangement links TRBV10-3 to TRBJ1-1; D is possibly TRBD1 (6 bases). The V end lost 10 bases, the J end lost 4 bases, and 16 bases lay between the germline ends. The length of the CDR3 is 13 residues. The V gene's germline CDR1 is ENHRY and CDR2 SYGVKD. CDR3 sequence (DNA): TGTGCCACCAGACAGGCAAGTGGCACTGAAGCTTTCTTT. Translation gives CATRQASGTEAFF.

The chain is built from TRBV11-2 and TRBJ2-2; TRBD2 aligns across 11 bases. CDR1 is SGHAT, CDR2 FQNNGV, per germline. J gave up 6 bases and V 5 bases, and 11 bases lay outside the gene matches. This CDR3 contains 17 residues. Here the CDR3 reads CASSPAAGTSGAGELFF. The CDR3 DNA reads as TGTGCCAGCAGCCCAGCCGCCGGGACTAGCGGCGCCGGGGAGCTGTTTTTT.

This sequence joins TRBV27 and TRBJ2-7, with 8 bases identical to TRBD2. This CDR3 has 16 amino acids. Unmatched junction bases numbered 8, after V lost 0 bases and J lost 4 bases. Germline V lookup: CDR1 MNHEY, CDR2 SMNVEV (reference sequence). The CDR3 coding sequence is TGTGCCAGCAGTTTATCGATGGGGCGGGAGGTTTACGAGCAGTACTTC. Protein sequence: CASSLSMGREVYEQYF.